This T cell receptor (beta chain) came from a study of cytomegalovirus exposure and HLA in healthy donors. 13 Jbeta primers and 60 Vbeta primers were used for the PCR. Profiling relied on immunoSEQ multiplex PCR, and the TCRdb table lists in-frame clones only, not all of them. The sample has roughly 100,000 clones, 65% to 90% seen once; the top ten hold nearly 3.5%. The CDR3 extends over 16 amino acids. Germline CDR1 reads MDHEN; CDR2 reads SYDVKM. V gave up 1 base and J gave up 7 bases; unmatched junction bases: 10. The source is a man aged 25-40 years in good health and CMV-seropositive. The sequencing input was PBMCs. The chain links TRBV28 to TRBJ1-5; TRBD1 aligns across 7 bases. The CDR3 protein is CASSLSTGMRGQPQHF. In DNA, the CDR3 is TGTGCCAGCAGTTTATCGACAGGGATGAGAGGACAGCCCCAGCATTTT.